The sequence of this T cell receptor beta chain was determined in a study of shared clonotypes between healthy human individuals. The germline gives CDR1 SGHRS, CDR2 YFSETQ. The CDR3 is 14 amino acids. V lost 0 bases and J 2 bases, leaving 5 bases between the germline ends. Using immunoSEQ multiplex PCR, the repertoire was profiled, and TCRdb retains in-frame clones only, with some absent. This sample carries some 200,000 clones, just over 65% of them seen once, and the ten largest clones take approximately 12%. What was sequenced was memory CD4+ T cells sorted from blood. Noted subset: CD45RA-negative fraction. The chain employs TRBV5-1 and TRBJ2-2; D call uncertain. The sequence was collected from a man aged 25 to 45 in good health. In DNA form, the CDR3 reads TGCGCCAGCAGCTTGGCAGCAAACACCGGGGAGCTGTTTTTT. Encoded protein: CASSLAANTGELFF. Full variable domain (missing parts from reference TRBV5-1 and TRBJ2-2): KAGVTQTPRYLIKTRGQQVTLSCSPISGHRSVSWYQQTPGQGLQFLFEYFSETQRNKGNFPGRFSGRQFSNSRSEMNVSTLELGDSALYLCASSLAANTGELFFGEGSRLTVL.